These 14 T cell receptor beta chains came from one sample sequenced in a study of blood T cell repertoires in COVID-19. Produced via immunoSEQ multiplex PCR; TCRdb's table is partial and in-frame only. Of 150,000 or so clones in the sample, 70% to 80% were seen once. The sample taken for sequencing was peripheral blood. These receptors were collected from an elderly woman with active or convalescent COVID-19.

The J gene is TRBJ2-1, the V gene TRBV6-6, with 9 bases matching TRBD2. CDR1 is MNHNY and CDR2 is SVGAGI in the germline V gene (reference sequence). The V segment lost 0 bases and the J segment 8 bases; nucleotides outside the gene matches: 8. There are 16 residues in the CDR3. CDR3 region: CASSYSLSGRPDEQFF. CDR3 sequence (DNA): TGTGCCAGCAGTTACTCGTTAAGCGGGAGGCCCGATGAGCAGTTCTTC.

The chain recombines TRBV6-2 or TRBV6-3 with TRBJ2-5; 13 bases are a match to TRBD2. CDR1 and CDR2 (germline): MNHEY, SVGEGT. The J segment lost 4 bases and the V segment lost 5 bases, leaving 1 base of the junction unmatched. The CDR3 totals 14 residues. In DNA form, the CDR3 reads TGTGCCAGCAGTCGACTAGCGGGGGGAGAGACCCAGTACTTC. Protein product: CASSRLAGGETQYF.

This rearrangement joins TRBV5-1 to TRBJ1-6; TRBD1 matches at 11 bases. The CDR3 runs 15 residues. V lost 4 bases and J lost 7; bases outside the gene matches: 4. In germline, CDR1 is SGHRS, CDR2 YFSETQ. This chain's CDR3 is CASSRDRGLNSPLHF. CDR3 sequence (DNA): TGCGCCAGCAGCCGGGACAGGGGGTTAAATTCACCCCTCCACTTT.

The rearrangement links TRBV4-1 to TRBJ2-7, with 8 bases matching TRBD1. CDR1 and CDR2 from the germline V gene are MGHRA and YSYEKL. CDR3 length equals 15 residues. V gave up 4 bases and J gave up 2 bases; unmatched junction bases: 7. In DNA form, the CDR3 reads TGCGCCAGCAGCCGAAACAGGGGGTCCCCCTACGAGCAGTACTTC. As protein: CASSRNRGSPYEQYF.

V usage is TRBV29-1 and J usage is TRBJ2-3, with 10 bases identical to TRBD2. V was clipped by 3 bases and J by 4 bases; unmatched bases: 4. Germline V gives CDR1 SQVTM, CDR2 ANQGSEA. The CDR3 contains 14 residues. DNA of the CDR3: TGCAGCGTTGACACTAGCGGGGTCGCAGATACGCAGTATTTT. Residues: CSVDTSGVADTQYF.

The rearrangement joins TRBV2 to TRBJ1-3, with 7 bases lining up with TRBD1. The CDR3 has 14 residues. J was trimmed by 2 bases and V by 5 bases; bases with no gene match: 3. The germline gives CDR1 SNHLY, CDR2 FYNNEI. The CDR3 bases are TGTGCCAGCAGTCGGGACAGAACTGGAAACACCATATATTTT. It specifies CASSRDRTGNTIYF.

This clone was seen only a few times. The same CDR3 arises from other DNA sequences in this sample as well. The chain is built from TRBV2 and TRBJ2-7, with D perhaps TRBD2 (6 bases). Germline assignment: CDR1 SNHLY and CDR2 FYNNEI. This CDR3 spans 14 amino acids. V was pared by 8 bases and J by 0 bases, with 14 bases between. The DNA for the CDR3 is TGTGCCAGCTTACGGGGACTTAGCTCCTACGAGCAGTACTTC. This encodes CASLRGLSSYEQYF.

This clone was recorded a few times. For the CDR3, the DNA is TGCAGCGTCCAATATTGGGACAGGGGCATCTATGGCTACACCTTC. It translates to CSVQYWDRGIYGYTF. The gene calls are TRBV29-1 and TRBJ1-2; TRBD1 matches 10 bases. The junction had 11 bases not matched to a gene; V was cut back by 6 bases and J by 4 bases. Looked up from germline, CDR1 is SQVTM and CDR2 is ANQGSEA. This CDR3 spans 15 amino acids.

This clone was recorded once. The gene calls are TRBV5-1 and TRBJ1-5, with a weak D call TRBD1 (5 bases). Germline assignment: CDR1 SGHRS and CDR2 YFSETQ. Deletions cut 2 bases from V and 3 bases from J, with 9 bases between. The CDR3 is 14 amino acids. The CDR3 coding sequence is TGCGCCAGCAGCTTTGGCGGGGCCAATCAGCCCCAGCATTTT. Protein: CASSFGGANQPQHF. Full variable domain (remainder filled in from reference TRBV5-1 and TRBJ1-5): KAGVTQTPRYLIKTRGQQVTLSCSPISGHRSVSWYQQTPGQGLQFLFEYFSETQRNKGNFPGRFSGRQFSNSRSEMNVSTLELGDSALYLCASSFGGANQPQHFGDGTRLSIL.

This chain uses TRBV4-1 with TRBJ2-3, with D uncertain. The germline V and J ends were trimmed by 2 bases and 1 base, with 7 bases remaining between them. The CDR3 has 14 amino acids. CDR1 is MGHRA and CDR2 is YSYEKL in the germline V gene. DNA for the CDR3: TGCGCCAGCAGCCAACTCCCAGGCACAGATACGCAGTATTTT. Protein sequence: CASSQLPGTDTQYF.

The chain recombines TRBV19 with TRBJ1-3; D uncertain. The germline V gene encodes CDR1 LNHDA and CDR2 SQIVND (reference sequence). This CDR3 region has 12 residues. V was clipped by 8 bases and J by 2 bases, with 7 bases between them. The CDR3, as DNA: TGTGCCAGTCGTACTCCTGGAAACACCATATATTTT. Encoded protein: CASRTPGNTIYF.

This clone was seen a few times. The rearrangement links TRBV19 to TRBJ2-3, with 7 bases aligning to TRBD2. The CDR3 contains 15 residues. Germline V CDR1 and CDR2: LNHDA, SQIVND (reference sequence). V gave up 5 bases and J gave up 10 bases; unmatched junction bases: 15. CDR3 residues: CASSAASGGVDPQYF. CDR3 nucleotide sequence: TGTGCCAGTAGTGCCGCTAGCGGCGGGGTTGATCCGCAGTATTTT. Drawing the rest from reference TRBV19 and TRBJ2-3, the complete variable domain is DGGITQSPKYLFRKEGQNVTLSCEQNLNHDAMYWYRQDPGQGLRLIYYSQIVNDFQKGDIAEGYSVSREKKESFPLTVTSAQKNPTAFYLCASSAASGGVDPQYFGPGTRLTVL.

This clone was found a few times. V and J are TRBV4-2 and TRBJ1-5, with 7 bases that match TRBD1. The CDR3 spans 17 residues. V dropped 3 bases and J dropped 1; count of bases not matched to a gene: 9. Per germline, CDR1 LGHNA and CDR2 YNFKEQ. The CDR3 loop is CASSQEVPTGSNQPQHF. The CDR3 DNA follows: TGTGCCAGCAGCCAGGAGGTCCCGACAGGGAGCAATCAGCCCCAGCATTTT.

This sequence joins TRBV4-1 and TRBJ2-3; D possibly corresponds to TRBD2 (6 bases). Trimming stripped 4 bases from V and 0 bases from J, with 20 bases between. This CDR3 comprises 18 residues. Germline V gene data show CDR1 as MGHRA and CDR2 as YSYEKL. This CDR3 reads CASSPSGGAGSSTDTQYF. The CDR3, as DNA: TGCGCCAGCAGCCCCTCAGGTGGGGCGGGGTCTAGCACAGATACGCAGTATTTT.